The TCR beta chain under discussion was sequenced for a study of T cells after yellow fever vaccination. This CDR3 has 13 amino acids. Trimming pared 6 bases from V and 0 bases from J, leaving 9 bases between. Germline-derived CDR1 and CDR2 are MDHEN and SYDVKM. In this sample, this clonotype turned up many times. TCRdb re-called the 5' RACE reads through MiXCR, storing one row per CDR3 protein. The sample lists 550,000 to 750,000 distinct CDR3 sequences, about 13% occurring once. The chain carries TRBV28 and TRBJ2-7; D is possibly TRBD1 or TRBD2 (5 bases each). Sequenced here: PBMCs, sampled on the day of the yellow fever booster vaccination. This TCR came from a man aged 30 to 45 who received the YFV17D yellow fever vaccine. As DNA, the CDR3 is TGTGCCAGCAGACCGGGGCCCTCCTACGAGCAGTACTTC. Translated, it gives CASRPGPSYEQYF.